These T cell receptor beta chains were read from a single sample in a study of CD8+CD57+ T cells in acquired aplastic anemia. TCRdb independently ran MiXCR on the reads; one entry per CDR3 protein. The sample lists 150,000 to 160,000 distinct CDR3 sequences; approximately 52% were seen once. Specimen: sorted CD4+, CD8+, or CD8+CD57+ T cells (not recorded which) from PBMCs. These receptors all come from a human donor with aplastic anemia. CDR3s include the opening cysteine and the closing phenylalanine or tryptophan. A D gene is named only where the DNA matches it firmly. Rows give clone size only sometimes, using once, few, many, or a class for an expanded clone.

>many|TRBJ1-1|-|TRBV10-1
TGCGCCAGCAGTGGTCAGGGGTTGAACACTGAAGCTTTCTTT
CASSGQGLNTEAFF
>-|TRBJ2-1|TRBD1|TRBV11-1
TGTGCCAGCAGCTCGCCGGGACAGGGGTCCTACAATGAGCAGTTCTTC
CASSSPGQGSYNEQFF
>-|TRBJ1-1|TRBD1|TRBV2
TGTGCCGGCAGTCGGCCGGGACAGTACACTGAAGCTTTCTTT
CAGSRPGQYTEAFF
>-|TRBJ2-2|-|TRBV10-3
TGTGCCAGCAGGCAGGGGTTACCCGGGGAGCTGTTTTTT
CASRQGLPGELFF
>-|TRBJ2-3|-|TRBV6-2/TRBV6-3
TGTGCCAGCAGCGCACCCGATACGCAGTATTTT
CASSAPDTQYF
>-|TRBJ1-2|-|TRBV6-1
TGTGCCAGCAGCCCGGGACCCTTCAATGGCTACACCTTC
CASSPGPFNGYTF
>-|TRBJ1-1|-|TRBV19
TGTGCCGCCTCCCGCCCAGGTCAGGACACTGAAGCTTTCTTT
CAASRPGQDTEAFF
>-|TRBJ2-1|-|TRBV19
TGTGCCAGTAGCCCGGCCGGCCAGGTTTACAATGAGCAGTTCTTC
CASSPAGQVYNEQFF
>few|TRBJ1-1|-|TRBV6-5
TGTGCCAGCAGTTACTCGTCGGGGGGCGGCACTGAAGCTTTCTTT
CASSYSSGGGTEAFF
>-|TRBJ1-6|-|TRBV5-5
TGTGCCAGCAGCTTGGCCGGTTGGGGGCTAAGCTCACCCCTCCACTTT
CASSLAGWGLSSPLHF
>many|TRBJ1-2|-|TRBV6-1
TGTGCCAGCAGTCAGGGTAAATCCGCTGGCTACACCTTC
CASSQGKSAGYTF
>-|TRBJ1-6|TRBD1|TRBV6-1
TGTGCCAGTAACAGGGGATCGGGAAATTCACCCCTCCACTTT
CASNRGSGNSPLHF
>-|TRBJ2-1|TRBD2|TRBV19
TGTGCCAGTAGTAGTCTAGCGGGGTCGTGGAATGAGCAGTTCTTC
CASSSLAGSWNEQFF
>many|TRBJ2-1|-|TRBV19
TGTGCCAGTAGTATTGGTGGGCTTACCGGTGAGCAGTTCTTC
CASSIGGLTGEQFF
>-|TRBJ2-1|TRBD2|TRBV15
TGTGCCACCAGCAGAGTAGCGGGAGGGCTGAATGAGCAGTTCTTC
CATSRVAGGLNEQFF